The T cell receptor (beta chain) described here comes from a study of blood T cell repertoires in COVID-19. Turning to the study itself: The United States, Italy and Spain provided the acute and convalescent COVID-19 samples. Sources were T cells, B-cell-depleted T cells, or PBMCs; the material itself was cDNA or gDNA.

The CDR3 length is 14 residues. Per the germline V gene, CDR1 is MNHEY and CDR2 is SMNVEV (reference sequence). The V gene lost 0 bases and the J gene lost 9 bases, with 12 bases spanning the gap. Methods used by the authors: Quantification of nucleated cells was approximated via reference gene primer amplification. Only in-frame clones appear in the TCRdb table, and some are missing; sequencing was by immunoSEQ multiplex PCR. V and J calls and clone size are as listed in that table; D and trimming were resolved from the DNA. The profile shows about 120,000 clones, more than 75% of them singletons. This clonotype originated in a woman in her 50s with acute or convalescent COVID-19. The sample taken for sequencing was peripheral blood. V usage is TRBV27 and J usage is TRBJ1-5; unclear D gene. The CDR3 here is CASSLSGVHPPQHF. CDR3 DNA sequence: TGTGCCAGCAGTTTATCCGGGGTCCATCCGCCCCAGCATTTT.